This TCR beta chain was documented in a study of T-cell reconstitution after alpha-beta-depleted transplantation in children. Many counts were recorded for this clonotype. What it binds is unknown. Overall study findings and caveats: Several hundred graft clones that had expanded were reportedly the source of alpha-beta T cells about two months after transplant. After one year, T-cell counts and TCRbeta diversity mostly came from new T cells.

Unique molecular identifiers were incorporated when the TCRbeta library was constructed. TCRdb fed the PCR reads into MiXCR, producing one record per CDR3 protein. The sample lists 780,000 or so distinct CDR3 sequences; roughly 15% were seen once. There are 14 residues in the CDR3. The V gene's germline CDR1 is MNHNS and CDR2 SASEGT. The TCR comes from a male patient younger than 18 who had a stem cell transplant for acute lymphoblastic leukemia, so the T cells may come from the graft donor. This material consisted of PBMCs, mostly from graft donor cells, taken 360 days after TCRalphabeta/CD19-depleted stem cell transplant. The rearrangement joins TRBV6-1 to TRBJ2-1; a possible D gene is TRBD1 (5 bases). CDR3 residues: CEGRVPPNGNEQFF. The DNA for the CDR3 is TGTGAGGGCAGGGTCCCGCCGAACGGCAATGAGCAGTTCTTC.